A single sample gave rise to the 17 T cell receptor beta chains below, sequenced in a study of beta chain features in type 1 diabetes. General study results and limits: Shortening of TCRB CDR3s, moderate but significant, appeared in all four CD4+ subsets of Type 1 diabetes patients.

Every bit of the isolated RNA underwent reverse transcription, so sequencing read expressed TCRB transcripts. Measured with immunoSEQ multiplex PCR; TCRdb has only the in-frame clones, and not every one. Altogether roughly 150,000 clones are present, roughly 7.1% being singletons, with the ten largest covering approximately 0.93%. No cognate antigen is known for these TCRs. The source material was central memory CD4+ T cells from blood. These receptors came from a middle-aged woman with type 1 diabetes.

This clone was detected a few times. The chain couples TRBV6-5 to TRBJ2-2, with D tentatively TRBD1 (5 bases). Germline CDR1 and CDR2: MNHEY and SVGAGI. The CDR3 totals 14 residues. The germline V and J ends were trimmed by 6 bases and 1 base, with 9 bases remaining between them. The CDR3 loop reads CASSVDRNTGELFF. The CDR3 DNA follows: TGTGCCAGCAGCGTAGACAGGAACACCGGGGAGCTGTTTTTT.

V is TRBV5-1 and J is TRBJ2-1, with 9 bases aligning to TRBD2. Losses at the gene ends were 0 bases for V and 6 bases for J; bases not matched to a gene: 7. The CDR3 is made up of 16 amino acids. CDR1 is SGHRS, CDR2 YFSETQ, per germline. The CDR3 sequence: CASSLEPREGPNEQFF. The CDR3, as DNA: TGCGCCAGCAGCTTGGAGCCGCGGGAGGGCCCCAATGAGCAGTTCTTC.

This clone was found many times. The chain combines TRBV7-2 with TRBJ2-7; D possibly corresponds to TRBD1 (5 bases). CDR3 size: 12 residues. Germline V gives CDR1 SGHTA, CDR2 FQGNSA. The V end was cut by 5 bases, the J end by 3 bases, with 8 bases between. CDR3 loop: CASSVDIYEQYF. The CDR3 nucleotides read TGTGCCAGCAGCGTGGACATCTACGAGCAGTACTTC.

The chain joins TRBV4-1 to TRBJ1-5; 9 bases are shared with TRBD1. The CDR3 is 16 amino acids. CDR1 MGHRA and CDR2 YSYEKL come from the germline V gene. V dropped 2 bases and J dropped 7; count of bases not matched to a gene: 9. The CDR3 DNA sequence: TGCGCCAGCAGCCAAATAACAGGGGGCGGAGGACAGCCCCAGCATTTT. Translating it yields CASSQITGGGGQPQHF.

This clone turned up a few times. The rearrangement uses TRBV11-2 and TRBJ2-7; 8 bases line up with TRBD1. The CDR3 consists of 14 residues. CDR1 is SGHAT, CDR2 FQNNGV, per germline. Trimming took 5 bases from V and 5 from J; bases not matched to a gene: 8. CDR3 protein: CASSPQGGLDEQYF. DNA of the CDR3: TGTGCCAGCAGCCCACAGGGGGGTCTCGACGAGCAGTACTTC.

This clone has more than one count but fewer than ten. The chain combines TRBV29-1 with TRBJ2-5; 9 bases align to TRBD1. J was trimmed by 1 base and V by 0 bases; bases with no gene match: 9. The CDR3 runs to 17 residues. Germline assignment: CDR1 SQVTM and CDR2 ANQGSEA. For the CDR3, the DNA is TGCAGCGTTGAAGATCTAAGTTGGGGACAGGGCCAAGAGACCCAGTACTTC. Encoded protein: CSVEDLSWGQGQETQYF.

This clone turned up a few times. The chain is built from TRBV10-3 and TRBJ2-7; the D gene is possibly TRBD1 (7 bases). Trimming took off 6 bases at V and 2 bases at J, with 17 bases between the two ends. Germline lookup yields CDR1 ENHRY and CDR2 SYGVKD. There are 15 residues in the CDR3. The CDR3 nucleotides are TGTGCCATCAGCGAAAGACAGGGAGGCCCCTACGAGCAGTACTTC. Amino acids: CAISERQGGPYEQYF.

The chain couples TRBV7-2 to TRBJ1-5, with 7 bases fitting TRBD1. The J segment lost 4 bases and the V segment lost 3 bases, leaving 12 bases of the junction unmatched. This CDR3 region has 17 residues. The germline CDR1 and CDR2 sequences are SGHTA and FQGNSA. In DNA form, the CDR3 reads TGTGCCAGCAGCTTCCGCGCTCCGACAGGGAAAAATCAGCCCCAGCATTTT. The encoded protein is CASSFRAPTGKNQPQHF.

There are a few counts of this clone. The J gene is TRBJ1-5, the V gene TRBV2; the D gene is possibly TRBD1 (5 bases). The ends were cut back, 0 bases at V and 7 bases at J, with 10 bases in the middle. The CDR3 covers 14 residues. Germline assignment: CDR1 SNHLY and CDR2 FYNNEI. The CDR3 DNA sequence: TGTGCCAGCAGTGAAGCTAGGGGCCGCCAGCCCCAGCATTTT. Its protein product is CASSEARGRQPQHF.

The chain links TRBV4-1 to TRBJ1-2; 7 nucleotides agree with TRBD1. After removal of 3 bases from V and 6 bases from J, the junction contained 7 bases not matched to a gene. Per germline, CDR1 MGHRA and CDR2 YSYEKL. CDR3 length equals 14 residues. The CDR3 region has the DNA TGCGCCAGCAGCCAGGAGGACAGGCCGGATGGCTACACCTTC. Protein sequence: CASSQEDRPDGYTF.

The chain uses TRBV14 and TRBJ1-1; D ambiguous. V was trimmed by 3 bases and J by 1 base, leaving 12 bases between them. Germline CDR1 reads SGHDN; CDR2 reads FVKESK. The CDR3 sequence is 15 residues long. As DNA, the CDR3 is TGTGCCAGCAGCCAGTTAGGACTGAAGAACACTGAAGCTTTCTTT. It specifies CASSQLGLKNTEAFF.

The chain carries TRBV30 and TRBJ2-5; TRBD2 matches at 13 bases. V shed 7 bases, J shed 3 bases, and the junction held 8 bases outside the gene matches. The CDR3 consists of 15 residues. Germline V gene sequence: CDR1 GTSNPN, CDR2 SVGIG (reference sequence). CDR3 protein: CALTAGTSGKETQYF. The CDR3 nucleotides are TGTGCCTTAACCGCCGGGACTAGCGGGAAAGAGACCCAGTACTTC.

This chain connects TRBV7-3 to TRBJ2-1; D might be TRBD2 (6 bases). Germline CDR1 SGHTA, CDR2 FQGTGA. This CDR3 has 13 amino acids. Trimming stripped 5 bases from V and 7 bases from J, with 12 bases between. The CDR3 DNA follows: TGTGCCAGCAGCCCGGCGGGGTCGAATGAGCAGTTCTTC. Amino acid sequence: CASSPAGSNEQFF.

This clone was counted between two and nine times. This chain joins TRBV9 and TRBJ1-4; D unclear. This CDR3 comprises 14 residues. The germline gives CDR1 SGDLS, CDR2 YYNGEE. Trimming removed 2 bases from V and 0 bases from J, with 5 bases in between. The CDR3 bases are TGTGCCAGCAGCGTCCACACAACTAATGAAAAACTGTTTTTT. It is translated as CASSVHTTNEKLFF.

V is TRBV19 and J is TRBJ2-3; TRBD2 matches at 12 bases. The V segment lost 10 bases and the J segment 4 bases; nucleotides outside the gene matches: 9. There are 15 residues in the CDR3. The germline V gene encodes CDR1 LNHDA and CDR2 SQIVND (reference sequence). CDR3 bases: TGTGCCACCACACGACTAGCGGGAGCGGCAGATACGCAGTATTTT. Residues: CATTRLAGAADTQYF.

This clone was detected only a few times. Other nucleotide sequences in the sample specify the same CDR3. The chain employs TRBV6-5 and TRBJ2-7, with D perhaps matching TRBD1 (5 bases). Trimming removed 0 bases at V and 2 bases at J, with 8 bases between. The CDR3 extends over 14 amino acids. CDR1 is MNHEY, CDR2 SVGAGI, per germline. The CDR3 nucleotides read TGTGCCAGCAGTTACTCGGCAGGGACCTACGAGCAGTACTTC. Translated: CASSYSAGTYEQYF.

In DNA form, the CDR3 reads TGTGCCAGCAGTTTCGGTTCGGTTAATAGCAATCAGCCCCAGCATTTT. This translates into CASSFGSVNSNQPQHF. This chain uses TRBV28 with TRBJ1-5, with D unclear. The ends were cut back, 3 bases at V and 0 bases at J, with 12 bases in the middle. CDR1 and CDR2 (germline): MDHEN, SYDVKM. CDR3 length: 16 residues. The variable domain in full, completed from reference TRBV28 and TRBJ1-5, reads DVKVTQSSRYLVKRTGEKVFLECVQDMDHENMFWYRQDPGLGLRLIYFSYDVKMKEKGDIPEGYSVSREKKERFSLILESASTNQTSMYLCASSFGSVNSNQPQHFGDGTRLSIL.